A single sample is the source of the 2 T cell receptor beta chains below, sequenced in a study of shared clonotypes between healthy human individuals. Here immunoSEQ multiplex PCR was the method, and the copy in TCRdb shows in-frame clones only, minus some. The sample lists roughly 1,500,000 clones; approximately 98.5% were seen once. Sequences were obtained from naive CD4+ T cells sorted from blood. Subset reported: CD45RA+ positively selected. The source is a man under 40 in good health.

The V call is TRBV7-8, the J call TRBJ2-1; D assignment may be TRBD1 or TRBD2 (5 bases each). This CDR3 has 11 residues. CDR1 is SGHVS, CDR2 FQNEAQ, per germline. The ends were cut back, 6 bases at V and 9 bases at J, with 9 bases in the middle. CDR3 sequence reads: CASRRDAEQFF. The CDR3 nucleotides read TGTGCCAGCAGAAGGGACGCTGAGCAGTTCTTC.

This chain uses TRBV7-6 with TRBJ2-1, with TRBD1 as a possible D gene (6 bases). V was trimmed by 4 bases and J by 10 bases, leaving 8 bases between them. CDR1 is SGHVS and CDR2 is FNYEAQ in the germline V gene. This CDR3 comprises 11 residues. The CDR3, as DNA: TGTGCCAGCAGCTCAGACAGGGAGCAGTTCTTC. It is translated as CASSSDREQFF.